The 10 T cell receptor beta chains presented below share a single source sample, sequenced in a study of blood T cell repertoires in COVID-19. Assay: immunoSEQ multiplex PCR; the TCRdb copy retains only in-frame clones and omits some. The table lists roughly 300,000 clones, over 75% of them singletons. The sample taken for sequencing was PBMCs or T cells enriched from blood (not recorded which). All receptors derive from a woman aged 25-40 years who had recovered from COVID-19.

The chain links TRBV28 to TRBJ2-1, with D maybe TRBD1 (5 bases). Germline assignment: CDR1 MDHEN and CDR2 SYDVKM. CDR3 size: 14 residues. Between the trimmed V and J ends, which lost 2 bases and 4 bases, there was a span of 9 bases. The CDR3 bases are TGTGCCAGCAGTTTAACAGGACGATACAATGAGCAGTTCTTC. It codes for CASSLTGRYNEQFF.

The rearrangement uses TRBV5-1 and TRBJ2-2; 9 positions agree with TRBD2. V was clipped by 0 bases and J by 4 bases; unmatched bases: 4. Germline V CDR1 and CDR2: SGHRS, YFSETQ. This CDR3 has 16 amino acids. DNA of the CDR3: TGCGCCAGCAGCTTGGTCGCTAGCGGGACCACCGGGGAGCTGTTTTTT. It yields the protein CASSLVASGTTGELFF. The whole variable domain, remainder taken from reference TRBV5-1 and TRBJ2-2, is KAGVTQTPRYLIKTRGQQVTLSCSPISGHRSVSWYQQTPGQGLQFLFEYFSETQRNKGNFPGRFSGRQFSNSRSEMNVSTLELGDSALYLCASSLVASGTTGELFFGEGSRLTVL.

This clone has ten or more counts. V and J are TRBV18 and TRBJ1-4; D remains ambiguous. The CDR3 spans 13 residues. Trimming took off 0 bases at V and 11 bases at J, with 10 bases between the two ends. Germline values: CDR1 KGHSH, CDR2 LQKENI. The CDR3 sequence: CASSPPRQMKLFF. The CDR3 DNA reads TGTGCCAGCTCACCACCTCGTCAGATGAAACTGTTTTTT.

J is TRBJ1-5 and V is TRBV28, with unresolved D. The length of the CDR3 is 17 residues. Per germline, CDR1 MDHEN and CDR2 SYDVKM. Trimming cost V 1 base and J 2 bases, with 15 bases left between them. The CDR3 region has the DNA TGTGCCAGCAGTTTATTTTCTAGAGGCGCCGGCAATCAGCCCCAGCATTTT. Protein sequence: CASSLFSRGAGNQPQHF.

The chain recombines TRBV5-1 with TRBJ2-3; 11 positions agree with TRBD2. The V segment lost 6 bases and the J segment 4 bases; nucleotides outside the gene matches: 16. Per germline, CDR1 SGHRS and CDR2 YFSETQ. This CDR3 spans 18 amino acids. CDR3 coding DNA: TGCGCCAGCACGGACGGGGCTAGCGGGGGGCCCGCGGCAGATACGCAGTATTTT. Its translation: CASTDGASGGPAADTQYF.

The rearrangement links TRBV2 to TRBJ1-6, with 9 nucleotides matching TRBD1. The CDR3 extends over 15 amino acids. With V trimmed by 3 bases and J by 10 bases, 7 bases remained unmatched. Germline V gives CDR1 SNHLY, CDR2 FYNNEI. The CDR3 is CASSDRTGESSPLHF. CDR3 in DNA: TGTGCCAGCAGTGATAGGACAGGGGAAAGCTCACCCCTCCACTTT.

The chain links TRBV9 to TRBJ1-5; 9 bases fit TRBD1. The CDR3 totals 15 residues. V gave up 1 base and J gave up 8 bases; unmatched junction bases: 7. CDR1 is SGDLS and CDR2 is YYNGEE in the germline V gene. The CDR3 loop reads CASSVRPGQGEPQHF. The CDR3, as DNA: TGTGCCAGCAGCGTACGACCGGGACAGGGAGAGCCCCAGCATTTT.

This clone is a singleton in its sample. The rearrangement links TRBV30 to TRBJ2-5; D possibly corresponds to TRBD2 (6 bases). There are 13 residues in the CDR3. Per the germline V gene, CDR1 is GTSNPN and CDR2 is SVGIG (reference sequence). V was pared by 2 bases and J by 4 bases, with 11 bases between. CDR3 residues: CAWSLARTETQYF. CDR3 nucleotide sequence: TGTGCCTGGAGTCTAGCGCGGACAGAGACCCAGTACTTC. Based on the CDR3 plus reference TRBV30 and TRBJ2-5, the full variable domain is SQTIHQWPATLVQPVGSPLSLECTVEGTSNPNLYWYRQAAGRGLQLLFYSVGIGQISSEVPQNLSASRPQDRQFILSSKKLLLSDSGFYLCAWSLARTETQYFGPGTRLLVL.

This chain connects TRBV25-1 to TRBJ1-2, with a tentative D call TRBD1 (5 bases). The CDR3 consists of 15 residues. Trimming pared 2 bases from V and 1 base from J, leaving 11 bases between. In germline, CDR1 is MGHDK, CDR2 SYGVNS. Here the CDR3 DNA reads TGTGCCAGCAGTGAAGGAGGGGTCGGTAACTATGGCTACACCTTC. Its protein product is CASSEGGVGNYGYTF.

V is TRBV19 and J is TRBJ1-6; D remains unclear. V lost 3 bases and J lost 10, with 16 bases in between. The germline V gene encodes CDR1 LNHDA and CDR2 SQIVND (reference sequence). The CDR3 is 15 amino acids. CDR3 amino acids: CASSIGEMIQSPLHF. The CDR3 bases are TGTGCCAGTAGTATCGGGGAGATGATCCAGTCACCCCTCCACTTT.